This T cell receptor (beta chain) stems from a study of T cells in Graves' hyperthyroidism and ophthalmopathy. V shed 2 bases and J shed 1 base, with 8 bases lying between them. The CDR3 spans 13 residues. Germline assignment: CDR1 GTSNPN and CDR2 SVGIG (reference sequence). The table lists this clonotype with many counts. There were TCR beta CDR3 regions amplified from RNA transcripts. The TCR CDR3 was amplified in a first-round RT-PCR using the HTBI primer set. Each CDR3 protein is one row after TCRdb ran MiXCR on the multiplex PCR reads. Of some 300,000 distinct CDR3 sequences listed, roughly a fifth are singletons.

The V call is TRBV30, the J call TRBJ1-1, with D perhaps matching TRBD1 (5 bases). The TCR comes from a middle-aged man with Graves' ophthalmopathy. Sequences were obtained from blood. The CDR3 protein is CAWSQTGNTEAFF. The CDR3 DNA sequence: TGTGCCTGGAGTCAAACAGGGAACACTGAAGCTTTCTTT.